This TCR beta chain was sequenced during a study of blood T cell repertoires in COVID-19. Profiling relied on immunoSEQ multiplex PCR, and the TCRdb table lists in-frame clones only, not all of them. This table has about 260,000 clones, about 83% appearing once. Deletions cut 2 bases from V and 5 bases from J, with 12 bases between. CDR1 is MGHRA and CDR2 is YSYEKL in the germline V gene. This CDR3 has 14 amino acids. Allocation to cohorts depended on clinical history reported by the participants. All recovered Cohort 3 donors got two negative PCRs, got clearance, or saw symptom resolution. The origin of this receptor is a woman between 50 and 59 years old who had recovered from COVID-19. The sequencing sample was made of PBMCs or T cells enriched from blood (not recorded which). The chain couples TRBV4-1 to TRBJ1-1; D possibly corresponds to TRBD1 (6 bases). The DNA for the CDR3 is TGCGCCAGCAGCCAACCGGGGCAGGGGACTGAAGCTTTCTTT. Its translation: CASSQPGQGTEAFF.